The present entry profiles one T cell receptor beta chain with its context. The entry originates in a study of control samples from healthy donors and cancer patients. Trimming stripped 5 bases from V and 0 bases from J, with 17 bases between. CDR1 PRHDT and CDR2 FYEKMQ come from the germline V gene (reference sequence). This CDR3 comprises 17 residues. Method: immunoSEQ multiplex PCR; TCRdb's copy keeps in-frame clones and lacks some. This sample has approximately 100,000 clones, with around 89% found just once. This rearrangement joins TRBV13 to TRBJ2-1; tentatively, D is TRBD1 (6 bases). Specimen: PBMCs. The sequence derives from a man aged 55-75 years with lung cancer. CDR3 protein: CASSAQSGQSSYNEQFF. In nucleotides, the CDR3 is TGTGCCAGCAGCGCGCAAAGTGGACAGAGCTCCTACAATGAGCAGTTCTTC.